This entry is about one T cell receptor (beta chain). Its antigen is still unknown. The data originate from a study of CD8 T cells in ankylosing spondylitis. Libraries for TCR beta were made by quantitative 5'-RACE with molecular barcodes. TCRdb ran MiXCR on the 5' RACE reads and lists one entry per CDR3 protein. The table includes approximately 550,000 distinct CDR3 sequences, about 13% detected once. Study-wide results and limits: Ankylosing spondylitis blood appeared to carry a characteristic TCR beta motif of roughly 8 highly homologous variants. Disease-linked clones reportedly concentrated significantly in matched ankylosing spondylitis synovial fluid. Disease-linked clones displayed a CD8+ phenotype and appeared relatively rarely in peripheral blood.

Material for sequencing was blood, either unsorted or a sorted T cell fraction (not recorded which). This receptor was obtained from a male donor with ankylosing spondylitis.

CDR3 loop: CASSSRTRSGYTF. The DNA of the CDR3 is TGTGCCAGCAGTTCCAGGACACGGTCAGGCTACACCTTC. J is TRBJ1-2 and V is TRBV12-3 or TRBV12-4, with D perhaps matching TRBD1 (5 bases). Trimming took 4 bases from V and 8 from J, leaving 14 bases between them. The CDR3 length is 13 residues.